The clone carrying this TCR beta chain is a singleton in its sample. Its matching antigen is unknown. Germline CDR1 is MNHNY and CDR2 is SVGAGI (reference sequence). The CDR3 is 13 residues long. V was clipped by 8 bases and J by 4 bases, with 12 bases between them. The entry originates in a study of cytotoxic CD8 clonotypes in ibrutinib-treated CLL. General study points: An increase in clonality occurred at ibrutinib response, followed by a return toward baseline at progression.

Data came from immunoSEQ multiplex PCR; TCRdb stores just in-frame clones and leaves some out. This sample carries some 50,000 clones, around 60% of them seen once, and the ten largest clones take 28%. Sequenced material: PBMCs, taken after 24 months of ibrutinib treatment. The rearrangement links TRBV6-6 to TRBJ1-5; D is ambiguous. This clonotype originated in a human donor with chronic lymphocytic leukemia. The CDR3, as DNA: TGTGCCAGCCACGGGAGCGATAATCAGCCCCAGCATTTT. Translating gives CASHGSDNQPQHF.